Each of the 11 T cell receptor beta chains below was sequenced from the same sample in a study of blood T cell repertoires in COVID-19. Generated by immunoSEQ multiplex PCR, the TCRdb table keeps only in-frame clones and is missing some. The data contain about 160,000 clones, around 92% of them singletons. Sequences were obtained from peripheral blood. The receptors derive from a man aged 25-45 years with COVID-19, enrolled during active disease.

The table lists this clone with a count of one. The V and J genes are TRBV5-1 and TRBJ1-4; D gene unclear. The CDR3 is made up of 14 amino acids. CDR1 SGHRS and CDR2 YFSETQ come from the germline V gene. The V end was cut by 0 bases, the J end by 4 bases, with 7 bases between. The CDR3 loop is CASSLEHSNEKLFF. The CDR3, as DNA: TGCGCCAGCAGCTTGGAGCATAGTAATGAAAAACTGTTTTTT.

The table lists this clone with a few counts. V usage is TRBV28 and J usage is TRBJ2-7, with 10 positions matching TRBD1. Germline V gene lookup returns CDR1 MDHEN and CDR2 SYDVKM. Trimming at V came to 6 bases and at J to 6 bases, leaving 11 bases not matched to a gene. The CDR3 is made up of 15 amino acids. CDR3 region: CASRRPGTGAGEQYF. The CDR3 coding sequence is TGTGCCAGCAGACGGCCCGGGACAGGGGCGGGCGAGCAGTACTTC.

This sequence joins TRBV5-4 and TRBJ2-3, with TRBD2 identical over 7 bases. After removal of 1 base from V and 0 bases from J, the junction contained 5 bases not matched to a gene. Germline CDR1 reads SGHNT; CDR2 reads YYREEE (reference sequence). This CDR3 contains 16 residues. DNA for the CDR3: TGTGCCAGCAGCTTGTATGTCGGGGGGAGCACAGATACGCAGTATTTT. This codes for CASSLYVGGSTDTQYF.

The chain combines TRBV18 with TRBJ2-3; D perhaps matches TRBD1 (5 bases). Per germline, CDR1 KGHSH and CDR2 LQKENI. V was trimmed by 0 bases and J by 4 bases, leaving 5 bases between them. This CDR3 comprises 13 residues. DNA for the CDR3: TGTGCCAGCTCACCACCGGGGCCAGATACGCAGTATTTT. Encoded protein: CASSPPGPDTQYF.

The V call is TRBV5-1, the J call TRBJ2-1; D is uncertain. The V gene's germline CDR1 is SGHRS and CDR2 YFSETQ. This CDR3 spans 13 amino acids. V was trimmed by 0 bases and J by 3 bases, leaving 4 bases between them. The CDR3 protein is CASSLDGYNEQFF. CDR3 coding DNA: TGCGCCAGCAGCTTGGACGGCTACAATGAGCAGTTCTTC. The full variable domain, completed using reference TRBV5-1 and TRBJ2-1, is KAGVTQTPRYLIKTRGQQVTLSCSPISGHRSVSWYQQTPGQGLQFLFEYFSETQRNKGNFPGRFSGRQFSNSRSEMNVSTLELGDSALYLCASSLDGYNEQFFGPGTRLTVL.

V and J are TRBV24-1 and TRBJ1-4; 7 nucleotides match TRBD1. Germline assignment: CDR1 KGHDR and CDR2 SFDVKD. V shed 7 bases and J 7 bases; nucleotides not matched to a gene: 23. The CDR3 has 19 amino acids. CDR3 loop: CATSLKGNRGKLRGEKLFF. The CDR3 nucleotides read TGTGCCACCAGCTTAAAGGGGAACAGGGGAAAACTTCGGGGTGAAAAACTGTTTTTT.

This chain links TRBV29-1 with TRBJ2-1; a possible D gene is TRBD1 (6 bases). Trimming stripped 4 bases from V and 10 bases from J, with 17 bases between. In germline, CDR1 is SQVTM, CDR2 ANQGSEA. The CDR3 extends over 13 amino acids. In DNA, the CDR3 is TGCAGCGTTGGGGGGCGCGTTTGGGTCGAGCAGTTCTTC. Its translation: CSVGGRVWVEQFF.

The chain has TRBV6-5 and TRBJ2-2, with D perhaps matching TRBD1 (7 bases). Trimming cost V 11 bases and J 5 bases, with 18 bases left between them. Germline CDR1 and CDR2: MNHEY and SVGAGI. The CDR3 consists of 14 residues. In nucleotides, the CDR3 is TGTGCCGCTTCGAGCCCAGGGGGGACCGGGGAGCTGTTTTTT. It codes for CAASSPGGTGELFF.

A single count supports this clone. The chain recombines TRBV18 with TRBJ2-1, with a tentative D call TRBD2 (7 bases). Trimming pared 1 base from V and 10 bases from J, leaving 23 bases between. Germline V gene lookup returns CDR1 KGHSH and CDR2 LQKENI. This CDR3 is 17 amino acids long. CDR3 residues: CASSPRGGYGLYREQFF. The CDR3 region has the DNA TGTGCCAGCTCACCACGCGGGGGCTATGGCCTCTATCGCGAGCAGTTCTTC.

J is TRBJ2-5 and V is TRBV18; D gene ambiguous. The CDR3 totals 12 residues. V dropped 3 bases and J dropped 0 bases, with 2 bases sitting between them. Per germline, CDR1 KGHSH and CDR2 LQKENI. The CDR3 loop is CASSPNQETQYF. CDR3 nucleotide sequence: TGTGCCAGCTCACCCAACCAAGAGACCCAGTACTTC.

The rearrangement uses TRBV3-1 (or the pseudogene TRBV3-2) and TRBJ1-5; 7 bases map to TRBD1. V lost 4 bases and J lost 5; bases outside the gene matches: 2. Germline V gene sequence: CDR1 LGHDT, CDR2 YNNKEL (reference sequence). The CDR3 totals 13 residues. The CDR3 sequence: CASSRTGDQPQHF. The CDR3 nucleotides read TGTGCCAGCAGCCGGACAGGCGATCAGCCCCAGCATTTT.